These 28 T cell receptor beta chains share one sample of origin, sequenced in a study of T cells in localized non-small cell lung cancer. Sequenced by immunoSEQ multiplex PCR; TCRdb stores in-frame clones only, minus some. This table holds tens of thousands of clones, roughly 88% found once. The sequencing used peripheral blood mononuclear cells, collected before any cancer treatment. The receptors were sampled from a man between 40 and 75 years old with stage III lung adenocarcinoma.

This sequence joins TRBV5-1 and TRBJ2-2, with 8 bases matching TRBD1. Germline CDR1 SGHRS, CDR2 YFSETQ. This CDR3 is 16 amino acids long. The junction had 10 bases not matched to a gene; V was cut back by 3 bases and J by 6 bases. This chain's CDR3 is CASSSTGESGAGELFF. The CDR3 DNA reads TGCGCCAGCAGCTCGACAGGGGAATCGGGGGCCGGGGAGCTGTTTTTT.

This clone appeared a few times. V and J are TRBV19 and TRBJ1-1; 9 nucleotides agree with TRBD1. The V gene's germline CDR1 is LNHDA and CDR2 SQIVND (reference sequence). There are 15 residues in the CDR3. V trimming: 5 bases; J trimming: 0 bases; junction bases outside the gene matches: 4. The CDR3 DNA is TGTGCCAGTAGTCCCGGACAGGGGATGAACACTGAAGCTTTCTTT. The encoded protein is CASSPGQGMNTEAFF.

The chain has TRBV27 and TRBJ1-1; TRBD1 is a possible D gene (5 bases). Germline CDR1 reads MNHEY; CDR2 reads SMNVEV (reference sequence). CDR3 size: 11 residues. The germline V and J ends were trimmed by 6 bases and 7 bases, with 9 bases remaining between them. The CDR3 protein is CASSSTGEAFF. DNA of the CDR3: TGTGCCAGCAGCTCTACAGGTGAAGCTTTCTTT.

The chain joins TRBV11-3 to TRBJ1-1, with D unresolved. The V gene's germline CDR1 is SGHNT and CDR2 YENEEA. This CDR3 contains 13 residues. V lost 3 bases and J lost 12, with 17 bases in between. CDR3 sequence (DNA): TGTGCCAGCAGCTTCAGGATGGATGGAGGGACTTTCTTT. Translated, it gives CASSFRMDGGTFF.

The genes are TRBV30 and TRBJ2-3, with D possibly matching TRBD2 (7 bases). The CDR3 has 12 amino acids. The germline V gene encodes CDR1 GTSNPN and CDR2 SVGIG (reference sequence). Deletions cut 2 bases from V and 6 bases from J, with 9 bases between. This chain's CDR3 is CAWSPGGDTQYF. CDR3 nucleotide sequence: TGTGCCTGGAGTCCGGGGGGCGATACGCAGTATTTT.

The CDR3: CASSQDLRGKGSYGYTF. The CDR3 nucleotides are TGCGCCAGCAGCCAAGATTTACGGGGGAAGGGGAGCTATGGCTACACCTTC. The genes are TRBV4-3 and TRBJ1-2; weak D call: TRBD1 (5 bases). V lost 0 bases and J lost 4, with 18 bases in between. CDR3 length equals 17 residues. Germline V gene lookup returns CDR1 LGHNA and CDR2 YSLEER.

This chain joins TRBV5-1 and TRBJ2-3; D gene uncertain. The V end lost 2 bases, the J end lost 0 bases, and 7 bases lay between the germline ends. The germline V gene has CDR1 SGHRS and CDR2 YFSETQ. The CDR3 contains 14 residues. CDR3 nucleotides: TGCGCCAGCAGCTTCGACTCCAGCACAGATACGCAGTATTTT. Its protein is CASSFDSSTDTQYF. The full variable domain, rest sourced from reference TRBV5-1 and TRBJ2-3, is KAGVTQTPRYLIKTRGQQVTLSCSPISGHRSVSWYQQTPGQGLQFLFEYFSETQRNKGNFPGRFSGRQFSNSRSEMNVSTLELGDSALYLCASSFDSSTDTQYFGPGTRLTVL.

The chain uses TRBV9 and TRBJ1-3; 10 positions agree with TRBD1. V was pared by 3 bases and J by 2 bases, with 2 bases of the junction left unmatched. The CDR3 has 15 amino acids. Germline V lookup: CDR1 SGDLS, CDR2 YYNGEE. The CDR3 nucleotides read TGTGCCAGCAGCGGGGGACAGGGGACTGGAAACACCATATATTTT. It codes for CASSGGQGTGNTIYF.

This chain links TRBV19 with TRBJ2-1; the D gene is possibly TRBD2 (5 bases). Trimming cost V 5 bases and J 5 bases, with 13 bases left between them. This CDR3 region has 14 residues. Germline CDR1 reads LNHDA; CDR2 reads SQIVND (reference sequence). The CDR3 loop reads CASSPGLENNEQFF. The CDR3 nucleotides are TGTGCCAGTAGTCCCGGACTGGAAAACAATGAGCAGTTCTTC.

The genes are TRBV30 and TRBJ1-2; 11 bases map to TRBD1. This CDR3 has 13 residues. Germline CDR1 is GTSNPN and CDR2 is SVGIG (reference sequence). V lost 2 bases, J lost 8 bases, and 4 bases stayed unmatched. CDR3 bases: TGTGCCTGGAGTAAGGGACAGGGGGAAGGCTACACCTTC. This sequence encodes CAWSKGQGEGYTF.

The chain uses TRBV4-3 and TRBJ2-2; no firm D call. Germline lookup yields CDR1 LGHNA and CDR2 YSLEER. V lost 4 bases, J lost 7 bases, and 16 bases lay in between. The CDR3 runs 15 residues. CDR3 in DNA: TGCGCCAGCAGCCCAGAGAGGACCTACGACGGGGAGCTGTTTTTT. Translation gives CASSPERTYDGELFF.

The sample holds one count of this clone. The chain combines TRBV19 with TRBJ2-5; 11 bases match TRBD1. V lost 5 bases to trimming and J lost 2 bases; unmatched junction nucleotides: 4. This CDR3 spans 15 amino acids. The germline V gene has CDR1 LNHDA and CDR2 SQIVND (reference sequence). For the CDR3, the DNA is TGTGCCAGTAGTCTCGGACAGGGGGCGCAAGAGACCCAGTACTTC. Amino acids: CASSLGQGAQETQYF.

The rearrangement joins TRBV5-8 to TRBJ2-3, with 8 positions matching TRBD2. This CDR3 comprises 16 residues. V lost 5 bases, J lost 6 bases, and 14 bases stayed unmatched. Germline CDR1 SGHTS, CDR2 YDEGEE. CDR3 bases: TGTGCCAGCAGGTTCCCCGGAGCGGGACTAGGGGATACGCAGTATTTT. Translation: CASRFPGAGLGDTQYF. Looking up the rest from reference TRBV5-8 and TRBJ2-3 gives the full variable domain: EAGVTQSPTHLIKTRGQQATLRCSPISGHTSVYWYQQALGLGLQFLLWYDEGEERNRGNFPPRFSGRQFPNYSSELNVNALELEDSALYLCASRFPGAGLGDTQYFGPGTRLTVL.

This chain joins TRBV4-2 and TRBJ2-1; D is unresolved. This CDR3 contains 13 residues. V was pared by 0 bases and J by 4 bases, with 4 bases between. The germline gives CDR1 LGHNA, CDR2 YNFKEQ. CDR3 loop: CASSQEFYNEQFF. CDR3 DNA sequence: TGTGCCAGCAGCCAAGAATTTTACAATGAGCAGTTCTTC.

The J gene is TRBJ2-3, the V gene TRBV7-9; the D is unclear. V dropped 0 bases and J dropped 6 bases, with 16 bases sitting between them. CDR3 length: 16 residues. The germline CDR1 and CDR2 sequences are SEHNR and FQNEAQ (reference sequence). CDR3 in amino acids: CASSLASGSNQDTQYF. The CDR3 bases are TGTGCCAGCAGCTTAGCGTCCGGCAGTAACCAGGATACGCAGTATTTT.

For the CDR3, the DNA is TGTGCCAGCAGCTTATCGTTTCAGGTGTTTCAGCCCCAGCATTTT. Its protein product is CASSLSFQVFQPQHF. This chain joins TRBV7-2 and TRBJ1-5; D not certain. Germline V gene data show CDR1 as SGHTA and CDR2 as FQGNSA. The CDR3 runs to 15 residues. Trimming shortened V by 2 bases and J by 6 bases, and 14 bases separated the two germline ends.

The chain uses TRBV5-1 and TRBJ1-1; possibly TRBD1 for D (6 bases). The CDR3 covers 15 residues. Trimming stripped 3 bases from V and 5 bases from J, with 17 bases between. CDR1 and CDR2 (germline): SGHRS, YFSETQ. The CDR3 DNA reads TGCGCCAGCAGCTGGGCCACGGGGGCAGGGACTGAAGCTTTCTTT. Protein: CASSWATGAGTEAFF.

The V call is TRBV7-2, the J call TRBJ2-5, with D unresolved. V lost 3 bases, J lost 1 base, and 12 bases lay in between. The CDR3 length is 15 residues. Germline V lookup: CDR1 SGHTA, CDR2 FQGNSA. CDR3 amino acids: CASSFVTDPQETQYF. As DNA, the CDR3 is TGTGCCAGCAGCTTCGTTACAGACCCCCAAGAGACCCAGTACTTC.

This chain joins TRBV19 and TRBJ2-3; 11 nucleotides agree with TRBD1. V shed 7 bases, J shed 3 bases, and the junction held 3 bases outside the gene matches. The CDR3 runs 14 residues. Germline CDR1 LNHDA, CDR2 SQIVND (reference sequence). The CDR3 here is CASTGTGGTDTQYF. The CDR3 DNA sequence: TGTGCCAGTACCGGGACAGGGGGTACAGATACGCAGTATTTT.

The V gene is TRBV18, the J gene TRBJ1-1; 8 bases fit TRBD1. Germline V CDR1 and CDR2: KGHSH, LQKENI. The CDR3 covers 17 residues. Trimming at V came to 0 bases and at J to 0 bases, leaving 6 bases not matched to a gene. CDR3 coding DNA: TGTGCCAGCTCACCACCTAACAGGGGGGGGATGAACACTGAAGCTTTCTTT. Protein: CASSPPNRGGMNTEAFF.

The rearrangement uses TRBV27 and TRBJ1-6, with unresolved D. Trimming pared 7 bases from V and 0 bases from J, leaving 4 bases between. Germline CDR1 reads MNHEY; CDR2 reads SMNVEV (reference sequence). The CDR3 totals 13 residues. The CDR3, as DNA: TGTGCCAGCATGGCCTCCTATAATTCACCCCTCCACTTT. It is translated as CASMASYNSPLHF.

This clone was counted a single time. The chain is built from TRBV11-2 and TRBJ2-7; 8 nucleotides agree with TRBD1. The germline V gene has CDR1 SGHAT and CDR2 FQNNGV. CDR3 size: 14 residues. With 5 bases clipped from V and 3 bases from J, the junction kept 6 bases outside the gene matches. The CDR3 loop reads CASSPGQGDYEQYF. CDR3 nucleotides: TGTGCCAGCAGCCCTGGACAGGGTGACTACGAGCAGTACTTC.

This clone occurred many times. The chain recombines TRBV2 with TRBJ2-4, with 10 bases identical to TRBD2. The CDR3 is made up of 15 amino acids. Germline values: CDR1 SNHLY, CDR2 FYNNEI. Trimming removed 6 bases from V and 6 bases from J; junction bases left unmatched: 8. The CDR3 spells CASSQERGGGNIQYF. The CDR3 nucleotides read TGTGCCAGCAGCCAAGAGCGGGGGGGTGGAAACATTCAGTACTTC.

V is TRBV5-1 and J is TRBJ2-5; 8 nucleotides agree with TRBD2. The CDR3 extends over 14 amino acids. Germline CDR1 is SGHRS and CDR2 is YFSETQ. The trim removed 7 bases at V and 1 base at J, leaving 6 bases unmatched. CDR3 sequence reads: CASRPAGAQETQYF. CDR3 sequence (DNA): TGCGCCAGCCGTCCAGCGGGAGCCCAAGAGACCCAGTACTTC. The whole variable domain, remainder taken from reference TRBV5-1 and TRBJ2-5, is KAGVTQTPRYLIKTRGQQVTLSCSPISGHRSVSWYQQTPGQGLQFLFEYFSETQRNKGNFPGRFSGRQFSNSRSEMNVSTLELGDSALYLCASRPAGAQETQYFGPGTRLLVL.

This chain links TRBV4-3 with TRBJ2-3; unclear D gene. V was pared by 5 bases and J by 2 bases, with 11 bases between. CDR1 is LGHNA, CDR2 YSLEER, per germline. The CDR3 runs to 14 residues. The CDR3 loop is CASSAYSFTDTQYF. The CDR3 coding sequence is TGCGCCAGCAGCGCTTATTCCTTCACAGATACGCAGTATTTT.

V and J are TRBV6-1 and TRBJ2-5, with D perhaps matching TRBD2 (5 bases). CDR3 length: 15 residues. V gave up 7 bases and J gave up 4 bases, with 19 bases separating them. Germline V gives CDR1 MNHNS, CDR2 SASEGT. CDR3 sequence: CASTLDVGSRETQYF. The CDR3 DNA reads TGTGCCAGCACCTTAGACGTGGGGAGTCGAGAGACCCAGTACTTC.

The CDR3 DNA reads TGTGCCAGCAGCCCCTCGGGAGGGGTCGATACGCAGTATTTT. Translated: CASSPSGGVDTQYF. The chain recombines TRBV7-3 with TRBJ2-3, with 8 bases identical to TRBD2. V lost 5 bases and J lost 6; bases outside the gene matches: 7. This CDR3 comprises 14 residues. Per the germline V gene, CDR1 is SGHTA and CDR2 is FQGTGA.

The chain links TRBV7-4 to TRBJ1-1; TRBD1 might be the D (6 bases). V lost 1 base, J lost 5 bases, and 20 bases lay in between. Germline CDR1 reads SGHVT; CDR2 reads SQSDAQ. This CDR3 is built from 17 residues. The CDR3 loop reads CASSLDWAGDEKTEAFF. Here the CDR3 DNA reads TGTGCCAGCAGCTTAGATTGGGCAGGGGACGAGAAAACTGAAGCTTTCTTT.